Listed here is a single T cell receptor beta chain. J was trimmed by 8 bases and V by 5 bases; bases with no gene match: 3. The CDR3 length is 12 residues. Germline loops: CDR1 SGHAT, CDR2 FQNNGV. These data originate in a study of CD8 T cells in Susac syndrome. Random hexamers were used to reverse transcribe the RNA input (roughly 0.5 to 1 ug). TCRdb re-analysed the immunoSEQ multiplex PCR reads in MiXCR, keeping a single row per CDR3 protein. The sample includes about 240,000 distinct CDR3 sequences, almost 97% seen only once; the top ten take 0.1%. The gene calls are TRBV11-2 and TRBJ2-1; 7 bases are shared with TRBD2. Sequences were obtained from CD4+ T cells from PBMCs. The TCR was taken from a human donor with Susac syndrome. CDR3 residues: CASSPGLDEQFF. The CDR3 DNA reads TGTGCCAGCAGCCCAGGACTAGATGAGCAGTTCTTC.